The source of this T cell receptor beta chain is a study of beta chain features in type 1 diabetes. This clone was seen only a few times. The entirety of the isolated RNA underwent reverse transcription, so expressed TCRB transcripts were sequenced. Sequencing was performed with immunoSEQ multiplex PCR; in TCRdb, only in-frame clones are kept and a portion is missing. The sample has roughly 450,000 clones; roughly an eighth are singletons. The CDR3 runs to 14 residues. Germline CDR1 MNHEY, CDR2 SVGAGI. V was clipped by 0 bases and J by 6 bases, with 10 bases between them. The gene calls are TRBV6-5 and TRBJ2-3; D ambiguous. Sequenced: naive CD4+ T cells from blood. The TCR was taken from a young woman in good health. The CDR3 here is CASSYSALGDTQYF. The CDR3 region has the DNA TGTGCCAGCAGTTACTCAGCCCTAGGGGATACGCAGTATTTT.